Shown below are 30 T cell receptor beta chains from a single sample sequenced in a study of metastatic and nonmetastatic thyroid tumors. MiXCR re-clonotyped the PCR reads for TCRdb. Seen here are about 7,600 clones, 25% to 30% observed once, and the top ten hold about 19%. Prior to thyroid surgery, none of the patients had received any treatment. Sequencing was performed on adjacent normal tissue. These receptors were collected from a female donor with papillary thyroid cancer or a benign thyroid nodule (not recorded which). Some clones in this sample may be carry-over from other donors' samples.

By sample share, this clone is medium-sized. The CDR3 region has the DNA TGCAGTGCTAGCACAGGGATAGGGGTTGGGTATGGCTACACCTTC. Translated, it gives CSASTGIGVGYGYTF. V usage is TRBV20-1 and J usage is TRBJ1-2, with D maybe TRBD1 (6 bases). CDR1 is DFQATT, CDR2 SNEGSKA, per germline (reference sequence). Trimming removed 3 bases at V and 5 bases at J, with 19 bases between. The CDR3 is made up of 15 amino acids.

As for this clone: At one end the junction does not follow the germline gene, possibly because of a read error. The CDR3 region has the DNA TGCAGTGCTAGAGATTTTGCGGGGAGTTACAATGGGCAGTTCTTC. It is translated as CSARDFAGSYNGQFF. V usage is TRBV20-1 and J usage is TRBJ2-1, with D perhaps TRBD2 (6 bases). This CDR3 has 15 residues. The germline CDR1 and CDR2 sequences are DFQATT and SNEGSKA (reference sequence).

This chain uses TRBV11-2 with TRBJ2-3, with 7 positions matching TRBD2. V gave up 0 bases and J gave up 4 bases; unmatched junction bases: 1. The CDR3 is made up of 14 amino acids. Per the germline V gene, CDR1 is SGHAT and CDR2 is FQNNGV. Here the CDR3 reads CASSLDGGADTQYF. CDR3 sequence (DNA): TGTGCCAGCAGCTTAGATGGGGGGGCAGATACGCAGTATTTT. The full variable domain, with the rest looked up from reference TRBV11-2 and TRBJ2-3, is EAGVAQSPRYKIIEKRQSVAFWCNPISGHATLYWYQQILGQGPKLLIQFQNNGVVDDSQLPKDRFSAERLKGVDSTLKIQPAKLEDSAVYLCASSLDGGADTQYFGPGTRLTVL.

The chain uses TRBV6-1 and TRBJ1-2; no reliable D call. CDR3 length: 15 residues. Germline V gene data show CDR1 as MNHNS and CDR2 as SASEGT. V shed 6 bases and J shed 7 bases, with 21 bases lying between them. CDR3 bases: TGTGCCAGCAGACCGACCCAGTGGGCTCGTGGTGGCTACACCTTC. Its protein is CASRPTQWARGGYTF.

The table lists this clone with many counts. V usage is TRBV30 and J usage is TRBJ1-5; 8 nucleotides agree with TRBD1. Trimming cost V 2 bases and J 6 bases; bases outside gene matches: 21. Germline loops: CDR1 GTSNPN, CDR2 SVGIG (reference sequence). The CDR3 is 19 residues long. The CDR3 sequence: CAWSPYYLQQGEMGQPQHF. CDR3 DNA sequence: TGTGCCTGGAGTCCGTACTACCTACAACAGGGGGAGATGGGTCAGCCCCAGCATTTT.

This clone has at least ten counts. This sequence joins TRBV4-1 and TRBJ1-5; D not certain. The CDR3 totals 15 residues. Germline V gene sequence: CDR1 MGHRA, CDR2 YSYEKL. Trimming removed 6 bases from V and 3 bases from J, with 15 bases in between. The CDR3 sequence is CASSGDSNYNQPQHF. The CDR3 DNA reads as TGCGCCAGCAGTGGGGATTCCAATTACAATCAGCCCCAGCATTTT.

At least ten counts were recorded for this clone. This sample also contains other DNA sequences that code for the same CDR3. The chain is built from TRBV29-1 and TRBJ1-2, with unresolved D. CDR1 is SQVTM, CDR2 ANQGSEA, per germline. V lost 4 bases and J lost 8, with 11 bases in between. CDR3 size: 11 residues. CDR3 sequence reads: CSVVLGNGYTF. CDR3 DNA sequence: TGCAGCGTTGTTTTGGGGAACGGCTACACCTTC. Complete variable domain (other parts from reference TRBV29-1 and TRBJ1-2): SAVISQKPSRDICQRGTSLTIQCQVDSQVTMMFWYRQQPGQSLTLIATANQGSEATYESGFVIDKFPISRPNLTFSTLTVSNMSPEDSSIYLCSVVLGNGYTFGSGTRLTVV.

Within the sample, this clone is medium-sized (0.01 to 0.1%). The chain uses TRBV7-6 and TRBJ1-2, with 7 nucleotides matching TRBD1. CDR3 size: 13 residues. Germline CDR1 and CDR2: SGHVS and FNYEAQ. V dropped 5 bases and J dropped 4; count of bases not matched to a gene: 4. The CDR3 loop is CASSSGDSYGYTF. CDR3 bases: TGTGCCAGCAGCAGTGGGGACAGCTATGGCTACACCTTC. Variable domain in full (rest from reference TRBV7-6 and TRBJ1-2): GAGVSQSPRYKVTKRGQDVALRCDPISGHVSLYWYRQALGQGPEFLTYFNYEAQQDKSGLPNDRFSAERPEGSISTLTIQRTEQRDSAMYRCASSSGDSYGYTFGSGTRLTVV.

The chain joins TRBV2 to TRBJ2-2; 7 bases match TRBD2. The CDR3 contains 17 residues. The V gene's germline CDR1 is SNHLY and CDR2 FYNNEI. V lost 4 bases and J lost 4; bases outside the gene matches: 12. The CDR3 reads CASSAGLGDRGTGELFF. The CDR3 DNA sequence: TGTGCCAGCAGTGCCGGACTAGGGGATCGGGGCACCGGGGAGCTGTTTTTT.

To note about this clone: At one end the junction does not follow the germline gene, possibly because of a read error. CDR3 sequence reads: CASSLSGGNTGELFF. The CDR3 region has the DNA TGTGCCAGCAGCTTAAGCGGGGGGAACACCGGGGAACTGTTTTTT. The chain has TRBV7-2 and TRBJ2-2; TRBD2 aligns across 9 bases. The CDR3 extends over 15 amino acids. Germline values: CDR1 SGHTA, CDR2 FQGNSA.

The chain is built from TRBV12-5 and TRBJ1-1, with D possibly TRBD1 on 5 matching bases. Trimming cost V 7 bases and J 1 base, with 16 bases left between them. The CDR3 contains 15 residues. Germline-derived CDR1 and CDR2 are LGHNT and FRNRAP. For the CDR3, the DNA is TGTGCTAGTGCCCTCGACAGCGCCGCGAACACTGAAGCTTTCTTT. It codes for CASALDSAANTEAFF.

There are many counts of this clone. The chain employs TRBV20-1 and TRBJ2-1, with TRBD2 matching over 10 bases. The CDR3 is made up of 14 amino acids. J gave up 8 bases and V 0 bases, and 4 bases lay outside the gene matches. CDR1 and CDR2 (germline): DFQATT, SNEGSKA (reference sequence). CDR3 nucleotides: TGCAGTGCTAGAGATCCCCTAGCGGGAGATGAGCAGTTCTTC. Encoded protein: CSARDPLAGDEQFF.

This clone occurred a few times. The rearrangement uses TRBV6-4 and TRBJ2-7; D unclear. Germline V gene data show CDR1 as MRHNA and CDR2 as SNTAGT. CDR3 length equals 17 residues. Trimming removed 4 bases from V and 3 bases from J, with 22 bases in between. The DNA of the CDR3 is TGTGCCAGCAGTGCTCCCCGGGTCCGAACATTACACTACGAGCAGTACTTC. Translating gives CASSAPRVRTLHYEQYF.

This clone showed up many times. V gene TRBV20-1 combines with J gene TRBJ1-4, with 7 bases lining up with TRBD1. Germline V gene data show CDR1 as DFQATT and CDR2 as SNEGSKA (reference sequence). Trimming took 3 bases from V and 7 from J; bases not matched to a gene: 14. This CDR3 contains 16 residues. CDR3 in amino acids: CSASGRTGALSEKLFF. Written as DNA, the CDR3 is TGCAGTGCTAGCGGCCGAACAGGGGCGCTAAGTGAAAAACTGTTTTTT.

This clone was seen more than once but under ten times. The rearrangement links TRBV27 to TRBJ2-1, with TRBD1 as a possible D gene (5 bases). Trimming stripped 7 bases from V and 4 bases from J, with 17 bases between. From germline, CDR1 is MNHEY and CDR2 SMNVEV (reference sequence). The CDR3 consists of 15 residues. CDR3 loop: CASTLTPRGYNEQFF. The CDR3 DNA follows: TGTGCCAGCACCCTAACACCAAGGGGTTACAATGAGCAGTTCTTC.

The J gene is TRBJ2-3, the V gene TRBV5-1; the D gene is possibly TRBD1 (6 bases). Trimming removed 3 bases at V and 6 bases at J, with 14 bases between. This CDR3 is built from 14 residues. Germline loops: CDR1 SGHRS, CDR2 YFSETQ. The CDR3 sequence: CASSWGRKWDTQYF. The CDR3 coding sequence is TGCGCCAGCAGCTGGGGGCGTAAGTGGGATACGCAGTATTTT.

This clone is medium-sized in the sample. The genes are TRBV19 and TRBJ2-7; D is undetermined. The V end lost 7 bases, the J end lost 2 bases, and 15 bases lay between the germline ends. The CDR3 totals 14 residues. Germline V lookup: CDR1 LNHDA, CDR2 SQIVND (reference sequence). The CDR3: CASKSRQTAYEQYF. The DNA of the CDR3 is TGTGCCAGTAAAAGCCGCCAAACCGCCTACGAGCAGTACTTC. The full variable domain, with the rest looked up from reference TRBV19 and TRBJ2-7, is DGGITQSPKYLFRKEGQNVTLSCEQNLNHDAMYWYRQDPGQGLRLIYYSQIVNDFQKGDIAEGYSVSREKKESFPLTVTSAQKNPTAFYLCASKSRQTAYEQYFGPGTRLTVT.

The chain couples TRBV25-1 to TRBJ1-6; D perhaps matches TRBD1 (6 bases). This CDR3 region has 13 residues. The germline CDR1 and CDR2 sequences are MGHDK and SYGVNS. V lost 6 bases and J lost 5, with 8 bases in between. The CDR3 here is CASRDSNNSPLHF. Here the CDR3 DNA reads TGTGCCAGCAGGGACAGCAATAATTCACCCCTCCACTTT.

This clone was picked up many times. This chain uses TRBV30 with TRBJ1-5; 11 positions match TRBD1. CDR3 length equals 15 residues. Per the germline V gene, CDR1 is GTSNPN and CDR2 is SVGIG (reference sequence). V lost 2 bases and J lost 6; bases outside the gene matches: 6. The CDR3 coding sequence is TGTGCCTGGAGTTACCGGGACAGGGGGGCTCAGCCCCAGCATTTT. Translating it yields CAWSYRDRGAQPQHF.

This clone was seen a few times. The V gene is TRBV6-1, the J gene TRBJ2-7, with 7 bases aligning to TRBD2. The junction had 14 bases not matched to a gene; V was cut back by 5 bases and J by 4 bases. CDR3 size: 16 residues. The germline gives CDR1 MNHNS, CDR2 SASEGT. The CDR3 sequence: CASSSLHSGKKYEQYF. The CDR3 region has the DNA TGTGCCAGCAGTTCCCTCCACAGCGGGAAGAAGTACGAGCAGTACTTC.

In its sample, this clone was seen once. The rearrangement links TRBV30 to TRBJ1-2; D is perhaps TRBD1 (6 bases). V gave up 5 bases and J gave up 6 bases, with 10 bases separating them. Per the germline V gene, CDR1 is GTSNPN and CDR2 is SVGIG (reference sequence). CDR3 size: 11 residues. DNA of the CDR3: TGTGCCTGGTCAGGGGCCCATGGCTACACCTTC. It yields the protein CAWSGAHGYTF.

V is TRBV6-4 and J is TRBJ1-5; D is unclear. From germline, CDR1 is MRHNA and CDR2 SNTAGT. Trimming stripped 3 bases from V and 2 bases from J, with 11 bases between. This CDR3 contains 15 residues. CDR3 in amino acids: CASSESPTGNQPQHF. The CDR3 DNA sequence: TGTGCCAGCAGTGAATCTCCAACGGGCAATCAGCCCCAGCATTTT.

This clone was seen a few times. A read error may account for a junction end that differs from germline. The chain links TRBV6-1 to TRBJ1-2, with D perhaps matching TRBD1 (5 bases). The CDR3 has 13 amino acids. The germline V gene encodes CDR1 MNHNS and CDR2 SASEGT. The CDR3 region has the DNA TGTGCCAGCGGGACGGGGCCTAACTATGGCTACAAATTC. The encoded protein is CASGTGPNYGYKF.

This clone was seen a handful of times. This chain connects TRBV6-2 or TRBV6-3 to TRBJ2-3; a possible D gene is TRBD1 (6 bases). This CDR3 is 14 amino acids long. The V gene's germline CDR1 is MNHEY and CDR2 SVGEGT. Trimming left V 1 base short and J 8 bases short, with 13 bases between. This chain's CDR3 is CASSYFRGGGTQYF. The CDR3 nucleotides read TGTGCCAGCAGTTACTTCAGGGGTGGGGGTACGCAGTATTTT.

The rearrangement links TRBV6-1 to TRBJ2-7; no clear D. The CDR3 contains 17 residues. Trimming removed 10 bases from V and 3 bases from J, with 28 bases in between. Germline values: CDR1 MNHNS, CDR2 SASEGT. The CDR3 DNA reads as TGTGCCACCGAGATCCAGCGTTCCAGTGTCGATTACTACGAGCAGTACGTC. It specifies CATEIQRSSVDYYEQYV.

There are a few counts of this clone. At one end the junction does not follow the germline gene, possibly because of a read error. The chain employs TRBV12-3 or TRBV12-4 and TRBJ2-2, with D possibly called TRBD1 or TRBD2 (5 bases each). This CDR3 spans 12 amino acids. CDR3 DNA: TGCGCCAGCAGCCCAGGGACCTGGGAGCTGTTTTTT. Residues: CASSPGTWELFF.

This clone is large within its sample. The chain is built from TRBV27 and TRBJ2-3; 7 nucleotides align to TRBD1. Germline V gives CDR1 MNHEY, CDR2 SMNVEV (reference sequence). This CDR3 has 14 amino acids. Trimming cost V 6 bases and J 3 bases; bases outside gene matches: 6. The CDR3 loop reads CASRRQGGTDTQYF. The CDR3 DNA sequence: TGTGCCAGCAGACGACAGGGTGGAACAGATACGCAGTATTTT.

To note about this clone: This may stem from a read error, because a much larger clone lies one nucleotide away. The V and J genes are TRBV18 and TRBJ2-3; 8 nucleotides match TRBD1. CDR3 length: 14 residues. Germline assignment: CDR1 KGHSH and CDR2 LQKENI. CDR3 sequence reads: CAGSPWTGTDTQYF. The CDR3 nucleotides read TGTGCCGGCTCACCCTGGACAGGGACAGATACGCAGTATTTT.

A note on this clone: At one end, the junction sequence differs from germline, possibly due to a read error. This chain connects TRBV15 to TRBJ1-1, with unresolved D. The germline CDR1 and CDR2 sequences are LNHNV and YYDKDF (reference sequence). The CDR3 spans 14 residues. The CDR3 region has the DNA TGTGCCACCAGCAGACCCTGGGCGGGTACTGAATCTCTCTTT. Translating it yields CATSRPWAGTESLF.

In its sample, this clone is medium-sized. The V gene is TRBV9, the J gene TRBJ1-1; tentative D call: TRBD1 (6 bases). V was cut by 3 bases and J by 5 bases, with 17 bases left in between. Germline V lookup: CDR1 SGDLS, CDR2 YYNGEE. This CDR3 region has 15 residues. The chain's CDR3 is CASSALDSPSTEAFF. Written as DNA, the CDR3 is TGTGCCAGCAGCGCCCTGGACAGCCCATCGACTGAAGCTTTCTTT.